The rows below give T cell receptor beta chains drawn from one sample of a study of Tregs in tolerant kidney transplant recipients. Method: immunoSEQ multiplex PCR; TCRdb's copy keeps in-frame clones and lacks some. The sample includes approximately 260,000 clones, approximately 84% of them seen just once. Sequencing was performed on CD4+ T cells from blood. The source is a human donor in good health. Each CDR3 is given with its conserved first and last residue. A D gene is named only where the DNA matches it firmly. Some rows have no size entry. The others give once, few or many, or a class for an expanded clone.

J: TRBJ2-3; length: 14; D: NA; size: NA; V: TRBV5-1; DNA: TGCGCCAGCAGTCCTGGACAGCACACAGATACGCAGTATTTT; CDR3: CASSPGQHTDTQYF
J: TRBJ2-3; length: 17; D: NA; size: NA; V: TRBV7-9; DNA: TGTGCCAGCAGCTTAGGGCCCGGGACGCCTTACACAGATACGCAGTATTTT; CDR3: CASSLGPGTPYTDTQYF
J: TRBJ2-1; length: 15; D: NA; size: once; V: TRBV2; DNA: TGTGCCAGCAGACTACGGGACAACTCCTACAATGAGCAGTTCTTC; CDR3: CASRLRDNSYNEQFF
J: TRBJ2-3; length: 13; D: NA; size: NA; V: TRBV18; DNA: TGTGCCAGCTCACCACCGGGAGGAGATACGCAGTATTTT; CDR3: CASSPPGGDTQYF
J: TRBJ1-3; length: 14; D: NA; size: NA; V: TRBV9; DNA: TGTGCCAGCAGCGACAGGGTTTCTGGAAACACCATATATTTT; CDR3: CASSDRVSGNTIYF
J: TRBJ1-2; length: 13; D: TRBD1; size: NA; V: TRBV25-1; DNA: TGTGCCAGCGGCCGGACAGGGACCTATGGCTACACCTTC; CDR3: CASGRTGTYGYTF
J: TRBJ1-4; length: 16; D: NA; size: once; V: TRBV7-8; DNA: TGTGCCAGCACTCCTGATTTGGGGCTGTCTAATGAAAAACTGTTTTTT; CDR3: CASTPDLGLSNEKLFF
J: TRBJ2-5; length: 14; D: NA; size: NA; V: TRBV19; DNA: TGTGCCAGTAGTCCGCGACAGATAAAAGAGACCCAGTACTTC; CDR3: CASSPRQIKETQYF
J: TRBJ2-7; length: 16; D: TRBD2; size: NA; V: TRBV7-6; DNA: TGTGCCAGCAGCTTAGGACTAGCGGGAGGAGCCTACGAGCAGTACTTC; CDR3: CASSLGLAGGAYEQYF
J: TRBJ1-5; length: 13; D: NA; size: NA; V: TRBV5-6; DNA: TGTGCCAGCAGCGCAGGGTTAAATCAGCCCCAGCATTTT; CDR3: CASSAGLNQPQHF
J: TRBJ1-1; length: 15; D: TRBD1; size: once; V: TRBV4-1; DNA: TGCGCCAGCAGCCACCCAGGGGGCCGGGACACTGAAGCTTTCTTT; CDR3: CASSHPGGRDTEAFF
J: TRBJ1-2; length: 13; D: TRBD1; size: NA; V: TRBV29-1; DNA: TGCAGCGTTGACGGGACAGGGGGCTATGGCTACACCTTC; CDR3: CSVDGTGGYGYTF
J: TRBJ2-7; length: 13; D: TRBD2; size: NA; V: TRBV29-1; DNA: TGCAGCGTTGGAGGAGCGGGAATTGGCGAGCAGTACTTC; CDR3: CSVGGAGIGEQYF
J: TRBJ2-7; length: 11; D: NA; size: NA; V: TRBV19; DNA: TGTGCCAGTAGTGGCTACAACGAGCAGTACTTC; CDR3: CASSGYNEQYF
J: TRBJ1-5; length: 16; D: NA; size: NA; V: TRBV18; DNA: TGTGCCAGCTCATCTGCCGGGGGGGTGAGCAATCAGCCCCAGCATTTT; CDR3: CASSSAGGVSNQPQHF
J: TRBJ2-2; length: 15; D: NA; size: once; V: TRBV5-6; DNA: TGTGCCAGCAGCCCCCGACCTGACAATTCCGGGGAGCTGTTTTTT; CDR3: CASSPRPDNSGELFF
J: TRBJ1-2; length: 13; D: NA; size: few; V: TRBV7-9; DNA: TGTGCCAGCAGCACAGACAGGTTCTATGGCTACACCTTC; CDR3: CASSTDRFYGYTF
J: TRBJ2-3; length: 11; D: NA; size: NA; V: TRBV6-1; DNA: TGTGCCAGCAAGGTTTCAGATACGCAGTATTTT; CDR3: CASKVSDTQYF